The 26 T cell receptor beta chains given below trace back to one sample, sequenced in a study of T cell repertoires in cytomegalovirus infection. These receptors are not linked to any known antigen. TCRdb re-called the reads with MiXCR, one entry per CDR3 protein. The sample lists about 920,000 distinct CDR3 sequences, 31% seen once, with 13% in the top ten. Material: cultured CD8+ T cells from PBMCs, obtained from culture after CMV antigen stimulation. The receptor set was obtained from a human donor in good health (CMV status not recorded). Some clones in this sample may be carry-over from other donors' samples.

There are a few counts of this clonotype. The chain carries TRBV27 and TRBJ2-1, with D possibly matching TRBD2 (5 bases). The V and J ends lost 3 bases and 6 bases respectively, with 15 bases between them. The CDR3 runs to 15 residues. Germline V gives CDR1 MNHEY, CDR2 SMNVEV (reference sequence). CDR3 DNA: TGTGCCAGCAGTTTGACCGGGGTCCCGCCCAATGAGCAGTTCTTC. It is translated as CASSLTGVPPNEQFF.

The genes are TRBV11-3 and TRBJ1-1; D might be TRBD1 (6 bases). V was cut by 5 bases and J by 5 bases, with 18 bases left in between. The CDR3 is made up of 15 amino acids. Germline CDR1 is SGHNT and CDR2 is YENEEA. The CDR3 DNA follows: TGTGCCAGCAGCCGAACAACAGGGTCGGGGACTGAAGCTTTCTTT. This translates into CASSRTTGSGTEAFF.

V usage is TRBV7-9 and J usage is TRBJ2-7; D might be TRBD1 or TRBD2, each matching 6 bases. The CDR3 loop spans 14 amino acids. Germline V gene sequence: CDR1 SEHNR, CDR2 FQNEAQ (reference sequence). V lost 5 bases to trimming and J lost 2 bases, with 13 bases between them. CDR3 bases: TGTGCCAGCAGCCCAGAAGGGGGGACCTACGAGCAGTACGTC. Its protein is CASSPEGGTYEQYV.

This clonotype showed up just a few times. This chain connects TRBV7-9 to TRBJ2-7; 8 nucleotides agree with TRBD1. The junction had 11 bases not matched to a gene; V was cut back by 4 bases and J by 0 bases. This CDR3 is 17 amino acids long. The germline CDR1 and CDR2 sequences are SEHNR and FQNEAQ (reference sequence). The CDR3 nucleotides are TGTGCCAGCAGCTCCTCGGACAGGGCTAAGCCCTCCTACGAGCAGTACTTC. It specifies CASSSSDRAKPSYEQYF.

This clonotype was detected only a few times. This sequence joins TRBV4-3 and TRBJ2-5, with D unclear. V was trimmed by 1 base and J by 5 bases, leaving 11 bases between them. The CDR3 sequence is 14 residues long. Per germline, CDR1 LGHNA and CDR2 YSLEER. The CDR3 sequence: CASSQGNTGETQYF. In DNA, the CDR3 is TGCGCCAGCAGCCAAGGCAATACTGGGGAGACCCAGTACTTC.

This rearrangement joins TRBV12-3 or TRBV12-4 to TRBJ1-6; D is unclear. The CDR3 has 16 amino acids. The V and J ends lost 2 bases and 4 bases respectively, with 12 bases between them. CDR3: CASSLKEIGYNSPLHF. The CDR3 nucleotides are TGTGCCAGCAGTTTAAAGGAAATAGGGTATAATTCACCCCTCCACTTT.

This clonotype appeared a few times. This chain connects TRBV29-1 to TRBJ1-2; no clear D gene. This CDR3 has 12 residues. With 4 bases removed from V and 2 bases from J, the gap between germline ends came to 8 bases. From germline, CDR1 is SQVTM and CDR2 ANQGSEA. The CDR3 spells CSVVVPNYGYTF. DNA of the CDR3: TGCAGCGTTGTAGTACCGAACTATGGCTACACCTTC.

The rearrangement joins TRBV7-9 to TRBJ2-1; no clear D gene. Per the germline V gene, CDR1 is SEHNR and CDR2 is FQNEAQ (reference sequence). The CDR3 contains 10 residues. Trimming removed 5 bases at V and 10 bases at J, with 6 bases between. CDR3 in amino acids: CASSIGEQFF. The CDR3 coding sequence is TGTGCCAGCAGCATAGGGGAGCAGTTCTTC.

V is TRBV6-8 and J is TRBJ2-1; TRBD1 might be the D (6 bases). Germline CDR1 reads MNHGY; CDR2 reads SAAAGT. This CDR3 has 16 residues. Trimming stripped 6 bases from V and 2 bases from J, with 17 bases between. The CDR3 sequence is CASSPRAGVPYNEQFF. CDR3 DNA sequence: TGTGCCAGCAGCCCCCGTGCAGGGGTCCCCTACAATGAGCAGTTCTTC.

The sample holds a few counts of this clonotype. This rearrangement joins TRBV7-2 to TRBJ1-1; tentatively, D is TRBD1 (5 bases). Germline CDR1 and CDR2: SGHTA and FQGNSA. V was clipped by 2 bases and J by 8 bases, with 12 bases between them. The CDR3 sequence is 13 residues long. The CDR3 region has the DNA TGTGCCAGCAGCTTATCGGGCAGGGCGGAAGCTTTCTTT. Protein sequence: CASSLSGRAEAFF.

This clonotype was counted many times. The chain employs TRBV7-9 and TRBJ2-2, with D unresolved. Trimming left V 4 bases short and J 7 bases short, with 16 bases between. The germline V gene has CDR1 SEHNR and CDR2 FQNEAQ (reference sequence). The CDR3 sequence is 15 residues long. The CDR3 reads CASSSGTAVGGELFF. The CDR3 DNA is TGTGCCAGCAGCTCCGGTACGGCTGTCGGCGGGGAGCTGTTTTTT.

This clonotype was counted ten times or more. CDR3 sequence: CASSLAAVASGEYTDTQYF. Written as DNA, the CDR3 is TGTGCCAGCAGCTTAGCGGCGGTGGCTAGCGGGGAATACACAGATACGCAGTATTTT. V usage is TRBV7-9 and J usage is TRBJ2-3; 9 nucleotides match TRBD2. V was clipped by 0 bases and J by 2 bases; unmatched bases: 12. The CDR3 runs 19 residues. CDR1 SEHNR and CDR2 FQNEAQ come from the germline V gene (reference sequence).

This clonotype was seen only once. This rearrangement joins TRBV19 to TRBJ2-1, with D perhaps assigned TRBD1 or TRBD2 (7 bases each). Trimming took 5 bases from V and 9 from J, leaving 14 bases between them. Looked up from germline, CDR1 is LNHDA and CDR2 is SQIVND (reference sequence). The CDR3 has 13 amino acids. Here the CDR3 reads CASSAQGGSEQFF. The CDR3 DNA follows: TGTGCCAGTAGTGCGCAGGGGGGGAGTGAGCAGTTCTTC.

The V and J genes are TRBV13 and TRBJ2-2; the D gene is possibly TRBD1 (5 bases). The CDR3 sequence is 15 residues long. Germline values: CDR1 PRHDT, CDR2 FYEKMQ (reference sequence). V dropped 4 bases and J dropped 2 bases, with 11 bases sitting between them. The CDR3 loop is CASSSGFGNTGELFF. CDR3 coding DNA: TGTGCCAGCAGCTCAGGGTTCGGAAACACCGGGGAGCTGTTTTTT. Drawing the rest from reference TRBV13 and TRBJ2-2, the complete variable domain is AAGVIQSPRHLIKEKRETATLKCYPIPRHDTVYWYQQGPGQDPQFLISFYEKMQSDKGSIPDRFSAQQFSDYHSELNMSSLELGDSALYFCASSSGFGNTGELFFGEGSRLTVL.

The chain combines TRBV25-1 with TRBJ1-1; D uncertain. The V end lost 0 bases, the J end lost 1 base, and 12 bases lay between the germline ends. The CDR3 totals 16 residues. Germline CDR1 reads MGHDK; CDR2 reads SYGVNS. The CDR3, as DNA: TGTGCCAGCAGTGAATATCCAACGGATGCGAACACTGAAGCTTTCTTT. It codes for CASSEYPTDANTEAFF.

The rearrangement links TRBV7-9 to TRBJ2-1, with TRBD2 matching 7 bases. The V gene end was trimmed by 3 bases and the J gene end by 3 bases; junction bases not matched to a gene: 11. CDR3 length: 17 residues. The germline CDR1 and CDR2 sequences are SEHNR and FQNEAQ (reference sequence). The DNA for the CDR3 is TGTGCCAGCAGCTTGGGGGGGTTCGGGTTTTTCTACAATGAGCAGTTCTTC. This sequence encodes CASSLGGFGFFYNEQFF.

This chain joins TRBV7-4 and TRBJ2-7, with TRBD1 as a possible D gene (5 bases). V lost 7 bases and J 3 bases, leaving 16 bases between the germline ends. Germline assignment: CDR1 SGHVT and CDR2 SQSDAQ. CDR3 length equals 14 residues. CDR3 sequence reads: CASTKRQGVYEQYF. In DNA, the CDR3 is TGTGCCAGCACCAAAAGGCAGGGTGTCTACGAGCAGTACTTC.

This chain connects TRBV6-1 to TRBJ1-5; 8 bases line up with TRBD1. This CDR3 is 16 amino acids long. The V gene's germline CDR1 is MNHNS and CDR2 SASEGT. V dropped 1 base and J dropped 4; count of bases not matched to a gene: 6. The DNA for the CDR3 is TGTGCCAGCAGTGAAGTCGCAGGGGGCATAAATCAGCCCCAGCATTTT. Amino acid sequence: CASSEVAGGINQPQHF.

With respect to this clonotype: This could be a read error, since a much larger clone is one nucleotide away. The chain is built from TRBV7-8 and TRBJ2-3; no clear D gene. Germline V CDR1 and CDR2: SGHVS, FQNEAQ. V was cut by 0 bases and J by 6 bases, with 10 bases left in between. The CDR3 totals 14 residues. The CDR3 region has the DNA TGTGCCAGCAGCTTAGCGCACACCAGGGATACGCAGTATTTT. Translated, it gives CASSLAHTRDTQYF. Together with reference TRBV7-8 and TRBJ2-3, the CDR3 gives the full variable domain: GAGVSQSPRYKVAKRGQDVALRCDPISGHVSLFWYQQALGQGPEFLTYFQNEAQLDKSGLPSDRFFAERPEGSVSTLKIQRTQQEDSAVYLCASSLAHTRDTQYFGPGTRLTVL.

This clonotype appeared many times. The chain links TRBV7-2 to TRBJ2-1; D possibly corresponds to TRBD2 (6 bases). Trimming stripped 5 bases from V and 4 bases from J, with 12 bases between. The CDR3 length is 14 residues. Germline lookup yields CDR1 SGHTA and CDR2 FQGNSA. The CDR3 sequence: CASSPRDFYNEQFF. CDR3 bases: TGTGCCAGCAGCCCCCGGGACTTTTACAATGAGCAGTTCTTC.

V is TRBV27 and J is TRBJ2-2; TRBD2 matches 10 bases. The CDR3 covers 15 residues. Germline V gene sequence: CDR1 MNHEY, CDR2 SMNVEV (reference sequence). V was pared by 1 base and J by 7 bases, with 3 bases of the junction left unmatched. The CDR3 DNA sequence: TGTGCCAGCAGTTTATGGACTAGCGGAGTCGGGGAGCTGTTTTTT. Amino acid sequence: CASSLWTSGVGELFF.

This clonotype was found a few times. The genes are TRBV7-6 and TRBJ2-2; 13 bases align to TRBD2. The V gene end was trimmed by 6 bases and the J gene end by 7 bases; junction bases not matched to a gene: 8. Germline-derived CDR1 and CDR2 are SGHVS and FNYEAQ. This CDR3 region has 16 residues. CDR3 DNA sequence: TGTGCCAGCAGACAACGACTAGCGGGGGGTGGCGGGGAGCTGTTTTTT. Amino acids: CASRQRLAGGGGELFF.

This clonotype appeared a few times. The V and J genes are TRBV12-3 or TRBV12-4 and TRBJ1-1; D call uncertain. This CDR3 region has 19 residues. The V end lost 2 bases, the J end lost 0 bases, and 22 bases lay between the germline ends. CDR3 residues: CASSLPALGPSDMNTEAFF. The CDR3 coding sequence is TGTGCCAGCAGTTTACCCGCCCTGGGTCCGTCTGACATGAACACTGAAGCTTTCTTT.

CDR3 sequence reads: CASTLTYEQYF. CDR3 in DNA: TGTGCCAGCACTCTAACCTACGAGCAGTACTTC. The chain employs TRBV2 and TRBJ2-7; D is unclear. Between the trimmed V and J ends, which lost 7 bases and 2 bases, there was a span of 6 bases. The CDR3 spans 11 residues. Per the germline V gene, CDR1 is SNHLY and CDR2 is FYNNEI.

The chain carries TRBV6-2 or TRBV6-3 and TRBJ2-1, with TRBD2 identical over 9 bases. The CDR3 has 17 amino acids. J gave up 3 bases and V 0 bases, and 6 bases lay outside the gene matches. CDR1 is MNHEY and CDR2 is SVGEGT in the germline V gene. CDR3 bases: TGTGCCAGCAGTTACTCGCCTAGCGGGGCAATCTACAATGAGCAGTTCTTC. Translation gives CASSYSPSGAIYNEQFF.

The chain is built from TRBV7-8 and TRBJ2-3; 15 nucleotides agree with TRBD2. CDR3 size: 18 residues. Losses at the gene ends were 1 base for V and 5 bases for J; bases not matched to a gene: 7. Germline V gene data show CDR1 as SGHVS and CDR2 as FQNEAQ. Here the CDR3 reads CASSLEGLAGGFKDTQYF. The CDR3 region has the DNA TGTGCCAGCAGCTTAGAGGGACTAGCGGGGGGTTTTAAAGATACGCAGTATTTT.